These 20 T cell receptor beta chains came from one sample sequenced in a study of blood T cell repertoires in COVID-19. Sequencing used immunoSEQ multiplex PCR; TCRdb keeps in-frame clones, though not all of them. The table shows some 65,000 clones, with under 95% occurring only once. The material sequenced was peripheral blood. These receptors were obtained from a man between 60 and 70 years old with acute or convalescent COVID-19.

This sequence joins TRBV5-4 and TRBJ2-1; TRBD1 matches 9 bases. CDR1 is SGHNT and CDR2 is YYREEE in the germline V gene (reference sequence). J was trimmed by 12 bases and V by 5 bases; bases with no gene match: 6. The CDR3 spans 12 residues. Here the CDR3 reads CASSSDRGRQFF. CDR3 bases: TGTGCCAGCAGTTCGGACAGGGGCCGGCAGTTCTTC. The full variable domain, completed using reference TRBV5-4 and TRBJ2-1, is ETGVTQSPTHLIKTRGQQVTLRCSSQSGHNTVSWYQQALGQGPQFIFQYYREEENGRGNFPPRFSGLQFPNYSSELNVNALELDDSALYLCASSSDRGRQFFGPGTRLTVL.

The CDR3 reads CASRDRGLNGYTF. CDR3 DNA sequence: TGTGCCAGCAGGGACAGGGGTTTGAATGGCTACACCTTC. This chain joins TRBV6-5 and TRBJ1-2; 9 nucleotides line up with TRBD1. CDR3 length equals 13 residues. After removal of 6 bases from V and 6 bases from J, the junction contained 5 bases not matched to a gene. The germline V gene encodes CDR1 MNHEY and CDR2 SVGAGI.

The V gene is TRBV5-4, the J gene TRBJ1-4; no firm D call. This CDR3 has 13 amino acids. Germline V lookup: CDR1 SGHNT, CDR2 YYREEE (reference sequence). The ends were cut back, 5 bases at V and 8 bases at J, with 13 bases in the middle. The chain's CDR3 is CASSAGPDEKLFF. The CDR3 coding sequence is TGTGCCAGCAGTGCGGGCCCTGACGAAAAACTGTTTTTT.

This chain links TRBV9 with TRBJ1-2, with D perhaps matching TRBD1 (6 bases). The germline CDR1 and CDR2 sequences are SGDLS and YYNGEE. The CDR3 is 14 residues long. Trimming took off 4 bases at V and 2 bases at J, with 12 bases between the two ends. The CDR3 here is CASSQRTANYGYTF. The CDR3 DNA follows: TGTGCCAGCAGCCAACGGACAGCGAACTATGGCTACACCTTC.

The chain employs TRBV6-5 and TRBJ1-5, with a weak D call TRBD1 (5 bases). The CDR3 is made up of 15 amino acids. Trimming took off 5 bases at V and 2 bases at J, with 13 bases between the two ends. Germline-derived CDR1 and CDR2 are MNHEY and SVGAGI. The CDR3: CASSLGGTGNQPQHF. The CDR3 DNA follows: TGTGCCAGCAGTCTCGGGGGTACCGGCAATCAGCCCCAGCATTTT.

CDR3 bases: TGCGCCAGCAGCCAATGGACAGGGAGCGAAGGCTACACCTTC. Its protein is CASSQWTGSEGYTF. The chain couples TRBV4-1 to TRBJ1-2, with 8 bases lining up with TRBD1. This CDR3 comprises 14 residues. The V gene's germline CDR1 is MGHRA and CDR2 YSYEKL. The V segment lost 2 bases and the J segment 8 bases; nucleotides outside the gene matches: 7.

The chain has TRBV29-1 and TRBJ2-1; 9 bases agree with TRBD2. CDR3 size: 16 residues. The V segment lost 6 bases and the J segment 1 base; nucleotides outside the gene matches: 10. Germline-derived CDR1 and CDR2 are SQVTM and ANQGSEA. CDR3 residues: CSVAGTSLGSYNEQFF. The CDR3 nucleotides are TGCAGCGTAGCCGGGACTAGCCTAGGGTCCTACAATGAGCAGTTCTTC.

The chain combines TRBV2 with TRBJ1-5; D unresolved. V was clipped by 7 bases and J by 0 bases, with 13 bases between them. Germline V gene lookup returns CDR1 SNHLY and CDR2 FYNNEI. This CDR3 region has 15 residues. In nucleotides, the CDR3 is TGTGCCAGCAAGCAACAGTCTCATAGCAATCAGCCCCAGCATTTT. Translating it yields CASKQQSHSNQPQHF.

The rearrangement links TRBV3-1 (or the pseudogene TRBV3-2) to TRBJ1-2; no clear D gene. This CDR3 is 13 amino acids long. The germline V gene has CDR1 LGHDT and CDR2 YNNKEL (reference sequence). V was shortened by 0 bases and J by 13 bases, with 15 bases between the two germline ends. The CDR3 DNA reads TGTGCCAGCAGCCAAGATCGGGGAATAGGGCCCACCTTC. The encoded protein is CASSQDRGIGPTF.

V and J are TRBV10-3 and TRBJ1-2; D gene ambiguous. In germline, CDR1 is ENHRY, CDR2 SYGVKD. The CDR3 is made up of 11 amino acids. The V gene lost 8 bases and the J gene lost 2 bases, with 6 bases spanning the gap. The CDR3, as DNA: TGTGCCATCGACGGGAACTATGGCTACACCTTC. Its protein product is CAIDGNYGYTF.

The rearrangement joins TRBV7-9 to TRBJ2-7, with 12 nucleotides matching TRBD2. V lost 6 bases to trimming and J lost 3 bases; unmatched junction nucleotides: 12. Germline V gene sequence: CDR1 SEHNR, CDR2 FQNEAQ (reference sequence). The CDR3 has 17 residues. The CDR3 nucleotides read TGTGCCAGCAGTTCTAGCGGGGGGGCGACATTCCTCTACGAGCAGTACTTC. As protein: CASSSSGGATFLYEQYF.

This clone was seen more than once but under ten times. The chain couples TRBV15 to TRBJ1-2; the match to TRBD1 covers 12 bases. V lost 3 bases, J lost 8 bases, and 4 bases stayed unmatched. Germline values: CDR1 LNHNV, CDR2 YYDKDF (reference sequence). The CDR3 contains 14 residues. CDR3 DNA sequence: TGTGCCACCAGCAGGGGACAGGGGGCGCCAGGCTACACCTTC. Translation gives CATSRGQGAPGYTF.

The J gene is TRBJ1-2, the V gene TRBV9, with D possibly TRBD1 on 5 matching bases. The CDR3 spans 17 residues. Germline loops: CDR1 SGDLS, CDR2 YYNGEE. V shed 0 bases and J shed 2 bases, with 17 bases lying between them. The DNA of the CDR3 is TGTGCCAGCAGCGTAGCCAGCAGGGTAAGGGGAAACTATGGCTACACCTTC. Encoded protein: CASSVASRVRGNYGYTF.

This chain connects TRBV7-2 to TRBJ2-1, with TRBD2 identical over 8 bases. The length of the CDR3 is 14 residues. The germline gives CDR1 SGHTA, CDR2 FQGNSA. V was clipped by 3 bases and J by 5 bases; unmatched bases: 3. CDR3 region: CASSLERGNNEQFF. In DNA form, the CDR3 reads TGTGCCAGCAGCTTGGAGCGGGGGAACAATGAGCAGTTCTTC.

The CDR3 DNA is TGTGCCAGCAGCGTAGAGGATAACTATGGCTACACCTTC. This codes for CASSVEDNYGYTF. The rearrangement joins TRBV5-4 to TRBJ1-2, with no clear D. V was trimmed by 4 bases and J by 1 base, leaving 8 bases between them. In germline, CDR1 is SGHNT, CDR2 YYREEE (reference sequence). CDR3 size: 13 residues.

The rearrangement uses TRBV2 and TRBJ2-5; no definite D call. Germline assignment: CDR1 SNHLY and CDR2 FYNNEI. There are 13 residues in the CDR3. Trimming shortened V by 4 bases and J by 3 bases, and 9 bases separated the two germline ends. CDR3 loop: CASSAVIKETQYF. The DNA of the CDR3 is TGTGCCAGCAGTGCGGTGATTAAAGAGACCCAGTACTTC.

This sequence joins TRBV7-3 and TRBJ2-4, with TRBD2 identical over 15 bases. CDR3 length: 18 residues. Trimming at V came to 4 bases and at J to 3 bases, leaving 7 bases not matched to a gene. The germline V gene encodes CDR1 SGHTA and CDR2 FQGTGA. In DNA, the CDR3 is TGTGCCAGCAGCTCCCGCCCGGGACTAGCGGGGGGCAAAAACATTCAGTACTTC. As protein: CASSSRPGLAGGKNIQYF.

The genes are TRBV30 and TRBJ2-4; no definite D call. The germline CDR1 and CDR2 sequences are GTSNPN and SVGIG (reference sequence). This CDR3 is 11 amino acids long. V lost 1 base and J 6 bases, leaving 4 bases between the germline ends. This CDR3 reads CAWSAGNIQYF. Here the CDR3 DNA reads TGTGCCTGGAGTGCGGGAAACATTCAGTACTTC.

CDR3 nucleotides: TGTGCCAGCAGGGCAACCGGACAGGGGGCTTATGGCTACACCTTC. Translated, it gives CASRATGQGAYGYTF. The genes are TRBV28 and TRBJ1-2; TRBD1 matches at 11 bases. This CDR3 is built from 15 residues. Germline-derived CDR1 and CDR2 are MDHEN and SYDVKM. V dropped 6 bases and J dropped 5; count of bases not matched to a gene: 8.

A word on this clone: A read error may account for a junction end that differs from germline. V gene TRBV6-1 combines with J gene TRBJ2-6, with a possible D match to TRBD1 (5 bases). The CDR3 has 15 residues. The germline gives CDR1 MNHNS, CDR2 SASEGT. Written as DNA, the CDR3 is TGTGCCAGCAGTGAATTCAGCTCTGGGGCCAACGTCCTGGCTTTC. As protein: CASSEFSSGANVLAF.